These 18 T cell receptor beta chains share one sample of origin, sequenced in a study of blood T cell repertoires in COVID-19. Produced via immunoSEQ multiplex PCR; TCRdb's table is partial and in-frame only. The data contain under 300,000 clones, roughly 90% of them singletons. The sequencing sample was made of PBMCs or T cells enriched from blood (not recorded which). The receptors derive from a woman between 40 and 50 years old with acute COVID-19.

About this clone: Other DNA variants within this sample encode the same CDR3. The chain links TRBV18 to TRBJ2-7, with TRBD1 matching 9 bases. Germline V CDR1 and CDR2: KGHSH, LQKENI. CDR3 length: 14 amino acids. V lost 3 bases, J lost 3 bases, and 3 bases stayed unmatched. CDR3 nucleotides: TGTGCCAGCTCACCGCAGGGACAGGGCTACGAGCAGTACTTC. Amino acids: CASSPQGQGYEQYF.

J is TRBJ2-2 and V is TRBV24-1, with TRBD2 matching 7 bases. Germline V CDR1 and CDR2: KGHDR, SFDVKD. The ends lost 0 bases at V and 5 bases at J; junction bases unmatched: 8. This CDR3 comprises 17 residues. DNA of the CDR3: TGTGCCACCAGTGATTTGGGGGCGGGAGTCGTTACCGGGGAGCTGTTTTTT. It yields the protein CATSDLGAGVVTGELFF.

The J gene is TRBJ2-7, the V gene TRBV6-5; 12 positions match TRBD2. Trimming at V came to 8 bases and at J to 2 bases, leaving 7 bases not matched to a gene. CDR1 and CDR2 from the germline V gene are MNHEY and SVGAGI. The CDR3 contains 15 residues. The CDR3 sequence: CASGELAGGPYEQYF. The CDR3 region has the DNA TGTGCCAGCGGGGAGCTAGCGGGAGGGCCCTACGAGCAGTACTTC.

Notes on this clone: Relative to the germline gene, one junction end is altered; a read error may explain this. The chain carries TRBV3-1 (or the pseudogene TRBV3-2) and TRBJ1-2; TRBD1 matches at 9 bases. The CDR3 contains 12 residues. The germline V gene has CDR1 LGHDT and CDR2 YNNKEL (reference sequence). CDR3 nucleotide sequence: TGTGCCAGCAGCCTAATGGACAGGGGATGTTCCTTC. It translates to CASSLMDRGCSF.

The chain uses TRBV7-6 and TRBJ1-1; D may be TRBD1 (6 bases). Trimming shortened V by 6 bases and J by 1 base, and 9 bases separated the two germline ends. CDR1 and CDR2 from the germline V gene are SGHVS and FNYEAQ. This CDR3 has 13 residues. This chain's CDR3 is CASSRQENTEAFF. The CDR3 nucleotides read TGTGCCAGCAGTAGACAGGAGAACACTGAAGCTTTCTTT.

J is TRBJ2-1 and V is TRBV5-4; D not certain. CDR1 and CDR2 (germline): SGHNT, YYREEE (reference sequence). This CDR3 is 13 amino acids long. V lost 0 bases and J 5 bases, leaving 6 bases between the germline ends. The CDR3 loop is CASSLDSHNEQFF. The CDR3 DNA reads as TGTGCCAGCAGCTTGGACAGCCACAATGAGCAGTTCTTC.

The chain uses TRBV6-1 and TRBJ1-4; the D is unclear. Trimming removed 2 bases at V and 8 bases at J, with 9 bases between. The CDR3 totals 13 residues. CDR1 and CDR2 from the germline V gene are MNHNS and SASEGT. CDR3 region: CASSERLGEKLFF. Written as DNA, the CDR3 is TGTGCCAGCAGTGAACGCCTCGGGGAAAAACTGTTTTTT.

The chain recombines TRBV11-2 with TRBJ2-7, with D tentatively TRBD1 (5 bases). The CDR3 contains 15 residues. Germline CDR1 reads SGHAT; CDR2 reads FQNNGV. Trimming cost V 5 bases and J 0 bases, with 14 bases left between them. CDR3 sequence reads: CASSQGHLSSYEQYF. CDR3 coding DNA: TGTGCCAGCAGCCAAGGACACCTGAGCTCCTACGAGCAGTACTTC.

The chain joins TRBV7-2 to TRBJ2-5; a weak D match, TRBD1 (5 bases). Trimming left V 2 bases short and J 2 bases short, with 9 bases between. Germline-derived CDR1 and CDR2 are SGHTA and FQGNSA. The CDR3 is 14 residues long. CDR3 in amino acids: CASSLWGLQETQYF. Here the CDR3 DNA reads TGTGCCAGCAGCTTATGGGGCCTGCAAGAGACCCAGTACTTC. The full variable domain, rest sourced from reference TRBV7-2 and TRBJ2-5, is GAGVSQSPSNKVTEKGKDVELRCDPISGHTALYWYRQSLGQGLEFLIYFQGNSAPDKSGLPSDRFSAERTGGSVSTLTIQRTQQEDSAVYLCASSLWGLQETQYFGPGTRLLVL.

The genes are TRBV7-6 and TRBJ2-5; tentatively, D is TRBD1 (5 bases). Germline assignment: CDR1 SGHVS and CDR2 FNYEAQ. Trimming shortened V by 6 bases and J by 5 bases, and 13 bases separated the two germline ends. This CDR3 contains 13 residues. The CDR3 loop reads CASRLGAVETQYF. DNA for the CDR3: TGTGCCAGCAGGCTAGGGGCGGTGGAGACCCAGTACTTC.

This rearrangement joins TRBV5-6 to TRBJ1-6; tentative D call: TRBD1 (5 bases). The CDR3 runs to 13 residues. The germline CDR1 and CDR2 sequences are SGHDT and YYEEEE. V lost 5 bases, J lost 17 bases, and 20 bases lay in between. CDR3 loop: CASSTLGGPEFHF. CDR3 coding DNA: TGTGCCAGCAGTACTTTGGGGGGTCCCGAGTTCCACTTT.

The CDR3: CARPQDRVCFTEAFF. DNA for the CDR3: TGTGCCAGACCTCAAGACAGGGTTTGTTTCACTGAAGCTTTCTTT. The chain recombines TRBV6-4 with TRBJ1-1; 7 bases agree with TRBD1. V was clipped by 9 bases and J by 4 bases; unmatched bases: 14. Germline V gene sequence: CDR1 MRHNA, CDR2 SNTAGT. This CDR3 region has 15 residues.

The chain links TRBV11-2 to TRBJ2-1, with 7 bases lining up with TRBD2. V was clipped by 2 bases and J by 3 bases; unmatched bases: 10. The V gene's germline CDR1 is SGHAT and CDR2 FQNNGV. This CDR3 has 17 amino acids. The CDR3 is CASSLLPGLGLYNEQFF. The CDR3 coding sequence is TGTGCCAGCAGCTTACTCCCCGGACTAGGCCTCTACAATGAGCAGTTCTTC.

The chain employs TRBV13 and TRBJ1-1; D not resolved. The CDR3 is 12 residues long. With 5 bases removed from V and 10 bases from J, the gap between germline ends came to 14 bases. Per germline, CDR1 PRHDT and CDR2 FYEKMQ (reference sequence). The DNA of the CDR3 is TGTGCCAGCAGCACAACGGGTCTTGGAGCTTTCTTT. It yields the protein CASSTTGLGAFF. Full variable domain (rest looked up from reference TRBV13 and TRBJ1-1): AAGVIQSPRHLIKEKRETATLKCYPIPRHDTVYWYQQGPGQDPQFLISFYEKMQSDKGSIPDRFSAQQFSDYHSELNMSSLELGDSALYFCASSTTGLGAFFGQGTRLTVV.

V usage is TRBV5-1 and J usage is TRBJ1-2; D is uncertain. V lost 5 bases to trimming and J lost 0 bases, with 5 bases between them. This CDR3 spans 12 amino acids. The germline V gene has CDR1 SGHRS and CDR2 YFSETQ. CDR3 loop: CASSQANYGYTF. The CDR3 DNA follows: TGCGCCAGCAGTCAGGCTAACTATGGCTACACCTTC.

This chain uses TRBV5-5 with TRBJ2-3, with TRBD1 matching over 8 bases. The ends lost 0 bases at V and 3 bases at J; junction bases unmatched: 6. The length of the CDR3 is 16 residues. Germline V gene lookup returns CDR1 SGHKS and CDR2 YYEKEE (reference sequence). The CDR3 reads CASSLVQTGDTDTQYF. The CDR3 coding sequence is TGTGCCAGCAGCTTGGTTCAGACAGGGGATACAGATACGCAGTATTTT.

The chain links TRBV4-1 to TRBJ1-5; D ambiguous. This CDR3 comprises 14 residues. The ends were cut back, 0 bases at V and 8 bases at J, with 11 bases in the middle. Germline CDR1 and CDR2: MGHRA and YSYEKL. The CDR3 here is CASSQDPTSEPQHF. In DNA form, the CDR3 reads TGCGCCAGCAGCCAAGATCCCACGAGTGAGCCCCAGCATTTT.

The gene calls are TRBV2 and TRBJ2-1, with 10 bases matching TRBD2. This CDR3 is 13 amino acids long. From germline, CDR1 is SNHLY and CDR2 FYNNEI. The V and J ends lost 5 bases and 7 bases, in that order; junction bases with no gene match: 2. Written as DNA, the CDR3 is TGTGCCAGCAGTAGCGGGAGGGGAAATGAGCAGTTCTTC. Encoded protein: CASSSGRGNEQFF.